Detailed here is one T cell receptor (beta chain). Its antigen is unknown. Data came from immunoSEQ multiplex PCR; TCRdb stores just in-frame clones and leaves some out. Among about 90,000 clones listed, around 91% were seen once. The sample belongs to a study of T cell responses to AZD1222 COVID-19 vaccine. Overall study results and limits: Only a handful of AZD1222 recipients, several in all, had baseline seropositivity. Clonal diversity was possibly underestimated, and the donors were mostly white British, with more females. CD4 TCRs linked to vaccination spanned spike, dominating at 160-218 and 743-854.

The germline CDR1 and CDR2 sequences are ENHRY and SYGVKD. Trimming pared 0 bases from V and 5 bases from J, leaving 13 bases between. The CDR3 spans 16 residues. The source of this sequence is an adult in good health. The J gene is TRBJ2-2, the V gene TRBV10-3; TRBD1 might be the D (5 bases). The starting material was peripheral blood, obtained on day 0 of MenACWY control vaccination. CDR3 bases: TGTGCCATCAGTGAGTCGAGTGGGGCGCTGACCGGGGAGCTGTTTTTT. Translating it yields CAISESSGALTGELFF.